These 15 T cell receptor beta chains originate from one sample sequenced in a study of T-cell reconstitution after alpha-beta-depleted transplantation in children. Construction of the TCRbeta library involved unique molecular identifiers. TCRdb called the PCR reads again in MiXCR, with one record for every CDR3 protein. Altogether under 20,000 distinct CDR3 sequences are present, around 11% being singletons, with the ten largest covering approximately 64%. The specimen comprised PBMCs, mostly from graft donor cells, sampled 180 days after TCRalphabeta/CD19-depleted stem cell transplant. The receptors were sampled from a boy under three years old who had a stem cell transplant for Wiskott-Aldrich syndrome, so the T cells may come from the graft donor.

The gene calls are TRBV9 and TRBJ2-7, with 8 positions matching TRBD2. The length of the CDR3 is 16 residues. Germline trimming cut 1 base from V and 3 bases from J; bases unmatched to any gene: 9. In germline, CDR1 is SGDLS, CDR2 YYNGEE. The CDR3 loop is CASSVFDTSGYYEQYF. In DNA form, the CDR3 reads TGTGCCAGCAGCGTATTTGACACTAGCGGCTACTACGAGCAGTACTTC.

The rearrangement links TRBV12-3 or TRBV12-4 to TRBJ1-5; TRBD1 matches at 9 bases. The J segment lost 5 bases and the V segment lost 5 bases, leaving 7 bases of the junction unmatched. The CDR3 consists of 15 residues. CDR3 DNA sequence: TGTGCCAGCAGTGCAAAGGGGACAGGGTATCAGCCCCAGCATTTT. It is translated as CASSAKGTGYQPQHF.

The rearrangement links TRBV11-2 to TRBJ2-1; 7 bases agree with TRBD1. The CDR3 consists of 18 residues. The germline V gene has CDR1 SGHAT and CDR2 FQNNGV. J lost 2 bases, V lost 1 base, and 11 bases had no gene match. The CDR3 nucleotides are TGTGCCAGCAGCTTAGTCTTTGGGAGACAGGGTACCTACAATGAGCAGTTCTTC. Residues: CASSLVFGRQGTYNEQFF.

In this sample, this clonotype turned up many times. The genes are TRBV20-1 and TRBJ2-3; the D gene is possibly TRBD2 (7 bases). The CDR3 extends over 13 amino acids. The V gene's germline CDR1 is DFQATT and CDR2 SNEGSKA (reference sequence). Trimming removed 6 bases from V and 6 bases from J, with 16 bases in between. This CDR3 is CSAPKGGGDTQYF. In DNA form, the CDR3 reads TGCAGTGCCCCGAAGGGAGGGGGTGATACGCAGTATTTT.

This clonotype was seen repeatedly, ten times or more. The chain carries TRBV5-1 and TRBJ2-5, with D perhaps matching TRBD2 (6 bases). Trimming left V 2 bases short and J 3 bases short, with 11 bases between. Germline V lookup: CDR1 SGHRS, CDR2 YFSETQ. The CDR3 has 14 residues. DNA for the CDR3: TGCGCCAGCAGCTTCGGACTAACCGAAGAGACCCAGTACTTC. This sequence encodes CASSFGLTEETQYF.

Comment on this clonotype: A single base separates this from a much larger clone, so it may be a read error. CDR3 loop: CASSSLAALAKNSQYF. The CDR3 bases are TGTGCCAGCAGCTCCCTAGCGGCTCTAGCCAAAAACAGTCAGTACTTC. The genes are TRBV7-9 and TRBJ2-4; 7 nucleotides match TRBD2. This CDR3 comprises 16 residues. Germline CDR1 and CDR2: SEHNR and FQNEAQ (reference sequence).

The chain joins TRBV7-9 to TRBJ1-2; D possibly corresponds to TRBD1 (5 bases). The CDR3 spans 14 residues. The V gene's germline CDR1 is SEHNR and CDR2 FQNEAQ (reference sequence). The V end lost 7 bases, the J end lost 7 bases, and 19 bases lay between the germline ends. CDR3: CASNFSGLGPGYTF. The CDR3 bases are TGTGCCAGCAACTTTTCGGGCCTGGGACCTGGCTACACCTTC.

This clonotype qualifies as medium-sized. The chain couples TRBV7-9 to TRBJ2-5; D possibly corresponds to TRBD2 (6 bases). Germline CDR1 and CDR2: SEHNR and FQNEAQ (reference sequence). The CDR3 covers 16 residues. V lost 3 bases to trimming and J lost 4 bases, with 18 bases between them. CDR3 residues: CASSFGGFGLRETQYF. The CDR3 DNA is TGTGCCAGCAGCTTTGGGGGGTTCGGGCTACGAGAGACCCAGTACTTC.

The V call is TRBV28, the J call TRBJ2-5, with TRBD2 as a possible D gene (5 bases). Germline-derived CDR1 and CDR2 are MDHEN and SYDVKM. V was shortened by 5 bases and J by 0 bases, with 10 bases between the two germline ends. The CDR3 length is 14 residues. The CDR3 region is CASSPGVHQETQYF. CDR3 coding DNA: TGTGCCAGCAGTCCCGGGGTGCACCAAGAGACCCAGTACTTC.

The CDR3 protein is CASSFGTFNYGYTF. CDR3 DNA sequence: TGTGCCAGCAGCTTTGGAACCTTTAACTATGGCTACACCTTC. V and J are TRBV5-5 and TRBJ1-2; no reliable D call. Germline values: CDR1 SGHKS, CDR2 YYEKEE (reference sequence). V lost 2 bases and J lost 1, with 9 bases in between. CDR3 length: 14 amino acids.

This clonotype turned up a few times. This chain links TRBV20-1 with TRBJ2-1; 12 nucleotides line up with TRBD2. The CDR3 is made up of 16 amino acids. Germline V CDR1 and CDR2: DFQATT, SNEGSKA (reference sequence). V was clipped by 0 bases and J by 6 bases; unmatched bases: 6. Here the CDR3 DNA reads TGCAGTGCTAGAGAGCAACTAGCGGGGGGACGCAATGAGCAGTTCTTC. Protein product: CSAREQLAGGRNEQFF.

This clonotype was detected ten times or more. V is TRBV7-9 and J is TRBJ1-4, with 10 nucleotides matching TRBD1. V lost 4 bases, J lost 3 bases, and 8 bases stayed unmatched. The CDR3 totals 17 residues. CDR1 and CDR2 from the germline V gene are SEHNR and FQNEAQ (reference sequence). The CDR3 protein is CASSYTVGTGANEKLFF. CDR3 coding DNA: TGTGCCAGCAGCTACACCGTAGGGACAGGGGCTAATGAAAAACTGTTTTTT.

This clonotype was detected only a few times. The CDR3 bases are TGTGCCAGCAGCTTAGCGCCTCGCAGGGGGCAAGAGACCCAGTACTTC. Translated, it gives CASSLAPRRGQETQYF. The chain joins TRBV7-7 to TRBJ2-5; 7 nucleotides match TRBD1. The V segment lost 0 bases and the J segment 2 bases; nucleotides outside the gene matches: 6. Germline V gene sequence: CDR1 SSHAT, CDR2 FNYEAQ (reference sequence). The CDR3 is 16 amino acids.

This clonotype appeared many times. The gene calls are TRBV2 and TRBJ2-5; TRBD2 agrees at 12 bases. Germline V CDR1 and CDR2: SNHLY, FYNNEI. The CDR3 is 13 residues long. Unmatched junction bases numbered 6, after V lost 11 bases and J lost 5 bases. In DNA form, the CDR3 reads TGTGCCTTACTAGCGGGAGGAGGGGAGACCCAGTACTTC. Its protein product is CALLAGGGETQYF.

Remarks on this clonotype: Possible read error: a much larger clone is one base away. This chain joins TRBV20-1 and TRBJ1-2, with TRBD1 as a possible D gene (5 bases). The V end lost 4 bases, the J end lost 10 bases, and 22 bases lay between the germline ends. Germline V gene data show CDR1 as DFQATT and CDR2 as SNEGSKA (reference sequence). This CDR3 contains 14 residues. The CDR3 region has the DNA TGCAGTGCTATAAGGCCCGGGACGGAGGATGTCTACACCTTC. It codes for CSAIRPGTEDVYTF.